A single T cell receptor beta chain is shown here with its context. Only in-frame clones appear in the TCRdb table, and some are missing; sequencing was by immunoSEQ multiplex PCR. The data contain about 11,000 clones, over 65% of them singletons. This entry comes from a study of T cells after somatic rescue of genetic block. V lost 4 bases to trimming and J lost 0 bases, with 11 bases between them. Germline CDR1 SQVTM, CDR2 ANQGSEA. This CDR3 spans 14 amino acids. This sequence joins TRBV29-1 and TRBJ2-3; D remains unclear. The clonotype was recovered from a boy between 10 and 17 years old. The sequenced sample consisted of peripheral blood mononuclear cells (PBMCs). The chain's CDR3 is CSVVILLSTDTQYF. The CDR3 nucleotides are TGCAGCGTTGTAATACTATTAAGCACAGATACGCAGTATTTT.